This T cell receptor beta chain was sequenced for a study of T cell changes during pregnancy in multiple sclerosis. CDR1 and CDR2 (germline): GTSNPN, SVGIG (reference sequence). J was trimmed by 6 bases and V by 5 bases; bases with no gene match: 6. CDR3 length: 12 residues. The protocol was immunoSEQ multiplex PCR, while the TCRdb copy is restricted to in-frame clones and leaves out a portion. The data contain approximately 60,000 clones, 94% of them singletons. The genes are TRBV30 and TRBJ1-1; TRBD1 matches 7 bases. Sequenced material: CD8+ T cells from peripheral blood mononuclear cells, taken in the third trimester of pregnancy. The source is a female donor with multiple sclerosis, enrolled in a pregnancy study. The CDR3 region is CAWGYRGAEAFF. The CDR3 bases are TGTGCCTGGGGTTACAGGGGTGCTGAAGCTTTCTTT.